This entry lists 24 T cell receptor beta chains sequenced from one sample in a study of blood T cells in healthy people across ages. Sample-barcoded 5' priming and a J-beta primer mix drove a second PCR of roughly 7 to 11 cycles. TCRdb re-analysed the 5' RACE reads in MiXCR, keeping a single row per CDR3 protein. The table shows roughly 680,000 distinct CDR3 sequences, with 49% occurring only once. The specimen was blood. The origin of the receptors is a woman in her sixties in good health.

The gene calls are TRBV5-1 and TRBJ2-5; D might be TRBD1 (5 bases). Germline CDR1 is SGHRS and CDR2 is YFSETQ. The CDR3 is 14 amino acids. The V end was cut by 4 bases, the J end by 4 bases, with 14 bases between. CDR3 nucleotide sequence: TGCGCCAGCAGCCCGAATCTCCAGGGAGAGACCCAGTACTTC. As protein: CASSPNLQGETQYF.

The chain is built from TRBV6-6 and TRBJ2-5, with D hard to call. Trimming shortened V by 0 bases and J by 5 bases, and 4 bases separated the two germline ends. The CDR3 runs to 12 residues. Germline CDR1 and CDR2: MNHNY and SVGAGI (reference sequence). The CDR3 DNA reads TGTGCCAGCAGTTACTCCGACGAGACCCAGTACTTC. Translating gives CASSYSDETQYF.

The chain uses TRBV7-2 and TRBJ1-5, with 9 bases that match TRBD1. Germline lookup yields CDR1 SGHTA and CDR2 FQGNSA. Trimming took 2 bases from V and 5 from J; bases not matched to a gene: 4. The CDR3 extends over 15 amino acids. CDR3 coding DNA: TGTGCCAGCAGCTTAAGGACAGGGGATCATCAGCCCCAGCATTTT. Encoded protein: CASSLRTGDHQPQHF.

The genes are TRBV5-1 and TRBJ1-5, with TRBD1 as a possible D gene (6 bases). Germline values: CDR1 SGHRS, CDR2 YFSETQ. V was trimmed by 1 base and J by 3 bases, leaving 11 bases between them. This CDR3 is 15 amino acids long. Here the CDR3 reads CASSLWGADNQPQHF. CDR3 coding DNA: TGCGCCAGCAGCTTGTGGGGGGCCGACAATCAGCCCCAGCATTTT.

This clonotype was detected a few times. The gene calls are TRBV5-1 and TRBJ2-7, with 9 bases fitting TRBD1. With 9 bases clipped from V and 5 bases from J, the junction kept 15 bases outside the gene matches. The CDR3 loop spans 15 amino acids. CDR1 SGHRS and CDR2 YFSETQ come from the germline V gene. CDR3 loop: CATSPYTGGDHEQYF. The CDR3 nucleotides read TGCGCCACCTCACCCTACACAGGGGGCGACCACGAGCAGTACTTC.

Here the CDR3 DNA reads TGCGCCAGCAGCATTGGACAGGGGGCATGGGAGACCCAGTACTTC. Its protein product is CASSIGQGAWETQYF. The V call is TRBV5-1, the J call TRBJ2-5; 11 nucleotides align to TRBD1. The CDR3 has 15 amino acids. The junction had 7 bases not matched to a gene; V was cut back by 4 bases and J by 5 bases. From germline, CDR1 is SGHRS and CDR2 YFSETQ. The entire variable domain, with the rest obtained from reference TRBV5-1 and TRBJ2-5, is as follows: KAGVTQTPRYLIKTRGQQVTLSCSPISGHRSVSWYQQTPGQGLQFLFEYFSETQRNKGNFPGRFSGRQFSNSRSEMNVSTLELGDSALYLCASSIGQGAWETQYFGPGTRLLVL.

This clonotype occurred a few times. J is TRBJ2-7 and V is TRBV7-3, with D perhaps matching TRBD2 (6 bases). Trimming took 5 bases from V and 2 from J, leaving 25 bases between them. Germline CDR1 reads SGHTA; CDR2 reads FQGTGA. This CDR3 contains 18 residues. CDR3 amino acids: CASSPGHGGDGTTYEQYF. CDR3 DNA sequence: TGTGCCAGCAGCCCAGGTCATGGAGGGGACGGAACTACCTACGAGCAGTACTTC.

The chain joins TRBV7-2 to TRBJ2-3, with 7 nucleotides matching TRBD2. The germline V gene encodes CDR1 SGHTA and CDR2 FQGNSA. V dropped 5 bases and J dropped 6; count of bases not matched to a gene: 5. CDR3 size: 13 residues. CDR3 loop: CASSPPSGDTQYF. In nucleotides, the CDR3 is TGTGCCAGCAGCCCCCCTAGCGGCGATACGCAGTATTTT.

The chain links TRBV7-2 to TRBJ2-2; D is unclear. The CDR3 has 13 residues. The V gene lost 6 bases and the J gene lost 4 bases, with 9 bases spanning the gap. CDR1 and CDR2 (germline): SGHTA, FQGNSA. The CDR3 DNA reads as TGTGCCAGCAGACGACGACTCACCGGGGAGCTGTTTTTT. Protein product: CASRRRLTGELFF.

The gene calls are TRBV29-1 and TRBJ2-7; 7 bases align to TRBD2. From germline, CDR1 is SQVTM and CDR2 ANQGSEA. The trim removed 7 bases at V and 4 bases at J, leaving 13 bases unmatched. The CDR3 is 14 residues long. CDR3 bases: TGCAGCGCCGGTGGGGACTACCCTACTTACGAGCAGTACTTC. Translation: CSAGGDYPTYEQYF.

This clonotype has at least ten counts. This may stem from a read error, because a much larger clone lies one nucleotide away. The chain has TRBV20-1 and TRBJ2-7, with 7 bases that match TRBD2. Germline-derived CDR1 and CDR2 are DFQATT and SNEGSKA (reference sequence). V shed 1 base, J shed 7 bases, and the junction held 13 bases outside the gene matches. This CDR3 comprises 15 residues. The CDR3 loop reads CSARGFLGRGDEQYF. CDR3 bases: TGCAGTGCTAGAGGGTTTTTGGGGAGGGGTGATGAGCAGTACTTC.

The CDR3 here is CASSERGSGTYNEQYF. The CDR3 nucleotides read TGTGCCAGCAGTGAACGCGGTAGCGGGACCTACAATGAGCAGTACTTC. The genes are TRBV25-1 and TRBJ2-1; 8 bases map to TRBD2. Near its end, the DNA agrees better with TRBJ2-7, so the J call may be wrong. This CDR3 is built from 16 residues. Germline CDR1 MGHDK, CDR2 SYGVNS.

For this clonotype: This sequence may be a read error, since a much larger clone differs from it by one base. The rearrangement joins TRBV20-1 to TRBJ2-5, with 7 bases matching TRBD1. The last part of the DNA fits TRBJ2-1 better; the J call may be wrong. The CDR3 is 13 residues long. Germline assignment: CDR1 DFQATT and CDR2 SNEGSKA (reference sequence). This CDR3 reads CSARYRGQETQFF. In DNA, the CDR3 is TGCAGTGCTAGGTACAGGGGCCAAGAGACCCAGTTCTTC.

This clonotype came up once. This chain joins TRBV2 and TRBJ2-7; the D is unclear. The CDR3 has 11 amino acids. Per the germline V gene, CDR1 is SNHLY and CDR2 is FYNNEI. Trimming shortened V by 10 bases and J by 6 bases, and 13 bases separated the two germline ends. The CDR3 sequence: CATADRSEQYF. CDR3 nucleotide sequence: TGTGCCACCGCGGATCGGTCCGAGCAGTACTTC.

This clonotype was recorded a few times. DNA for the CDR3: TGTGCCAGCAGCTTCGAAGGGCGGCCGTCTGGGGCCAACGTCCTGACTTTC. It specifies CASSFEGRPSGANVLTF. The rearrangement uses TRBV11-1 and TRBJ2-6; unclear D gene. Germline CDR1 is SGHAT and CDR2 is FQDESV (reference sequence). With 3 bases removed from V and 1 base from J, the gap between germline ends came to 13 bases. The CDR3 loop spans 17 amino acids.

The V and J genes are TRBV27 and TRBJ2-3; weak D call: TRBD2 (5 bases). The CDR3 spans 15 residues. V shed 3 bases and J shed 0 bases, with 10 bases lying between them. Germline lookup yields CDR1 MNHEY and CDR2 SMNVEV (reference sequence). Here the CDR3 reads CASSFGGFSTDTQYF. CDR3 nucleotide sequence: TGTGCCAGCAGTTTTGGAGGATTTAGCACAGATACGCAGTATTTT.

This chain uses TRBV7-2 with TRBJ2-5, with D unclear. Germline CDR1 SGHTA, CDR2 FQGNSA. The CDR3 runs 15 residues. The germline V and J ends were trimmed by 1 base and 2 bases, with 11 bases remaining between them. Here the CDR3 reads CASSLGARSQETQYF. CDR3 nucleotides: TGTGCCAGCAGCTTAGGAGCGAGGAGTCAAGAGACCCAGTACTTC.

The rearrangement links TRBV29-1 to TRBJ1-5; 9 nucleotides line up with TRBD1. Trimming cost V 6 bases and J 6 bases; bases outside gene matches: 9. Germline V gene data show CDR1 as SQVTM and CDR2 as ANQGSEA. CDR3 size: 14 residues. As DNA, the CDR3 is TGCAGCGTCCGAACAGGGGGCATGGGTCAGCCCCAGCATTTT. Residues: CSVRTGGMGQPQHF.

This clonotype was observed a handful of times. The J gene is TRBJ2-6, the V gene TRBV7-3; tentatively, D is TRBD1 (5 bases). This CDR3 contains 18 residues. V was trimmed by 2 bases and J by 0 bases, leaving 14 bases between them. From germline, CDR1 is SGHTA and CDR2 FQGTGA. The CDR3 nucleotides are TGTGCCAGCAGCTTACAGGGCAACCCCGACTCTGGGGCCAACGTCCTGACTTTC. It codes for CASSLQGNPDSGANVLTF.

The chain is built from TRBV27 and TRBJ2-1; D is perhaps TRBD2 (7 bases). Germline-derived CDR1 and CDR2 are MNHEY and SMNVEV (reference sequence). Between the trimmed V and J ends, which lost 2 bases and 8 bases, there was a span of 19 bases. The CDR3 is 16 amino acids. As DNA, the CDR3 is TGTGCCAGCAGTTTAATCCCGCCAGGGGCGGGAGATGAGCAGTTCTTC. Translated, it gives CASSLIPPGAGDEQFF.

The rearrangement joins TRBV28 to TRBJ2-7; D unresolved. This CDR3 comprises 17 residues. Germline V gene lookup returns CDR1 MDHEN and CDR2 SYDVKM. Trimming cost V 4 bases and J 1 base, with 20 bases left between them. The CDR3 sequence is CASSSSPGRERSYEQYF. The CDR3 nucleotides are TGTGCCAGCAGTTCCAGCCCGGGTAGAGAAAGGTCCTACGAGCAGTACTTC. Full variable domain (remainder filled in from reference TRBV28 and TRBJ2-7): DVKVTQSSRYLVKRTGEKVFLECVQDMDHENMFWYRQDPGLGLRLIYFSYDVKMKEKGDIPEGYSVSREKKERFSLILESASTNQTSMYLCASSSSPGRERSYEQYFGPGTRLTVT.

There are a few counts of this clonotype. This sequence joins TRBV5-1 and TRBJ2-6; the D gene is possibly TRBD2 (5 bases). The CDR3 length is 15 residues. The germline V and J ends were trimmed by 0 bases and 2 bases, with 6 bases remaining between them. Germline V lookup: CDR1 SGHRS, CDR2 YFSETQ. The DNA of the CDR3 is TGCGCCAGCAGCTTGGTGGAGGCTGGGGCCAACGTCCTGACTTTC. Its translation: CASSLVEAGANVLTF.

The chain combines TRBV20-1 with TRBJ2-5, with D unclear. Germline V gene lookup returns CDR1 DFQATT and CDR2 SNEGSKA (reference sequence). V lost 5 bases and J lost 4, with 8 bases in between. The CDR3 contains 11 residues. The CDR3 nucleotides are TGCAGTGCTCTAAGAATAGAGACCCAGTACTTC. As protein: CSALRIETQYF.

The J gene is TRBJ2-4, the V gene TRBV20-1, with D possibly TRBD2 on 6 matching bases. Germline assignment: CDR1 DFQATT and CDR2 SNEGSKA (reference sequence). With 3 bases removed from V and 0 bases from J, the gap between germline ends came to 12 bases. This CDR3 region has 15 residues. The CDR3: CSASWAGLAKNIQYF. The CDR3 DNA sequence: TGCAGTGCTAGCTGGGCGGGGTTAGCCAAAAACATTCAGTACTTC.